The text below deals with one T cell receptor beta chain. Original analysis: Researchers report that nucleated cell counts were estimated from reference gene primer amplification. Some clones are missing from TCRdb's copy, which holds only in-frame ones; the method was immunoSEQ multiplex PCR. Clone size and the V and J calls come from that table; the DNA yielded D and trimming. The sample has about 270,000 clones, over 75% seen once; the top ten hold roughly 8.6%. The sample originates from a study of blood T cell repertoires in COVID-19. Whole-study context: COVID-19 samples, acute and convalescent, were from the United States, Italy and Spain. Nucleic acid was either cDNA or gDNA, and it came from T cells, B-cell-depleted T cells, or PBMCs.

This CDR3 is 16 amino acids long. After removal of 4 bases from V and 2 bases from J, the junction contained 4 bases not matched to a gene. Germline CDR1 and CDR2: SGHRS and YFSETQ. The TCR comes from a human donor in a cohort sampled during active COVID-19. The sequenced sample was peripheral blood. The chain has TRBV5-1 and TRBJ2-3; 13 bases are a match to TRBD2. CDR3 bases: TGCGCCAGCAGCCCGGGACTAGCGGGGCCCACAGATACGCAGTATTTT. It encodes CASSPGLAGPTDTQYF. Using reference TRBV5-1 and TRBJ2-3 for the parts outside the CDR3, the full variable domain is KAGVTQTPRYLIKTRGQQVTLSCSPISGHRSVSWYQQTPGQGLQFLFEYFSETQRNKGNFPGRFSGRQFSNSRSEMNVSTLELGDSALYLCASSPGLAGPTDTQYFGPGTRLTVL.